This T cell receptor beta chain was identified during a study of Graves' ophthalmopathy and Graves' hyperthyroidism. RNA transcripts yielded amplified TCR beta CDR3 regions. The workflow started with a first-round RT-PCR run with HTBI primers and then moved on to a second-round multiplex PCR. From the multiplex PCR reads, TCRdb called clonotypes with MiXCR, one entry per CDR3 protein. The table records about 600,000 distinct CDR3 sequences, roughly 40% of them present only once. Germline assignment: CDR1 MNHEY and CDR2 SVGAGI. There are 14 residues in the CDR3. Deletions cut 5 bases from V and 2 bases from J, with 13 bases between. This clonotype has ten or more counts.

Sample: peripheral blood or thyroid tissue (not recorded which). The origin of this receptor is an adult man with Graves' hyperthyroidism. The chain recombines TRBV6-5 with TRBJ2-7; D is unclear. The CDR3 region is CASSTNRNPYEQYF. The CDR3 region has the DNA TGTGCCAGCAGTACAAACCGAAACCCCTACGAGCAGTACTTC.